A single sample gave rise to the 12 T cell receptor beta chains below, sequenced in a study of T cell repertoires in cytomegalovirus infection. No antigen has been identified for these receptors. MiXCR, applied by TCRdb to the reads, yields one record per CDR3 protein. This table has approximately 990,000 distinct CDR3 sequences, around 29% appearing once. The sequences come from cultured CD8+ T cells from PBMCs, collected from culture after CMV antigen stimulation. The receptors shown here come from a human donor in good health (CMV status not recorded). Some clones in this sample may be carry-over from other donors' samples.

On this clonotype: At one boundary the junction diverges from the germline segment, which might be a read error. The chain has TRBV5-8 and TRBJ1-4, with D possibly matching TRBD1 (6 bases). Germline loops: CDR1 SGHTS, CDR2 YDEGEE. The CDR3 extends over 15 amino acids. The CDR3 region has the DNA TGTGCCAGCAGCATTACAGGGATGGGAAATGGAAAACTGTTTTTT. Protein: CASSITGMGNGKLFF.

In this sample, this clonotype turned up many times. V gene TRBV7-8 combines with J gene TRBJ2-5; either TRBD1 or TRBD2 may supply D (5 bases each). CDR1 is SGHVS and CDR2 is FQNEAQ in the germline V gene. CDR3 length: 17 residues. The V end lost 2 bases, the J end lost 4 bases, and 20 bases lay between the germline ends. CDR3 in amino acids: CASSLPRAATGSETQYF. CDR3 DNA sequence: TGTGCCAGCAGCTTACCGAGGGCCGCCACAGGCTCAGAGACCCAGTACTTC.

Points on this clonotype: A much larger clone differs from this one at a single base, so this may be a read error. The chain carries TRBV7-2 and TRBJ2-1, with D perhaps matching TRBD1 or TRBD2 (5 bases each). Trimming cost V 5 bases and J 6 bases, with 14 bases left between them. This CDR3 has 14 amino acids. Germline V lookup: CDR1 SGHTA, CDR2 FQGNSA. CDR3 sequence (DNA): TGTGCCAGCAGCGGGGGTAGGGTCTTCAATGAGCAGTTCTTC. Its protein is CASSGGRVFNEQFF.

The chain employs TRBV14 and TRBJ2-7; a weak D match, TRBD1 (6 bases). Germline CDR1 SGHDN, CDR2 FVKESK. The germline V and J ends were trimmed by 1 base and 3 bases, with 13 bases remaining between them. CDR3 size: 15 residues. The CDR3 region is CASSQVGTPIYEQYF. CDR3 coding DNA: TGTGCCAGCAGCCAAGTCGGGACACCAATCTACGAGCAGTACTTC.

This clonotype was picked up a small number of times. The chain couples TRBV27 to TRBJ2-1; D gene unclear. This CDR3 region has 14 residues. V gave up 4 bases and J gave up 4 bases, with 11 bases separating them. CDR1 MNHEY and CDR2 SMNVEV come from the germline V gene (reference sequence). CDR3 nucleotides: TGTGCCAGCAGTTGGTACTGGGAATACAATGAGCAGTTCTTC. Its translation: CASSWYWEYNEQFF.

There are a few counts of this clonotype. The chain has TRBV7-9 and TRBJ2-5; D not certain. The CDR3 sequence is 13 residues long. Trimming stripped 1 base from V and 4 bases from J, with 7 bases between. Germline V gene data show CDR1 as SEHNR and CDR2 as FQNEAQ (reference sequence). This chain's CDR3 is CASSLVAVETQYF. CDR3 in DNA: TGTGCCAGCAGCTTAGTCGCCGTAGAGACCCAGTACTTC.

At least ten counts were recorded for this clonotype. The chain joins TRBV6-2 or TRBV6-3 to TRBJ2-3; D perhaps matches TRBD1 (6 bases). Trimming cost V 6 bases and J 1 base, with 11 bases left between them. CDR1 is MNHEY and CDR2 is SVGEGT in the germline V gene. This CDR3 is 14 amino acids long. CDR3 region: CASRLRQGTDTQYF. The DNA for the CDR3 is TGTGCCAGCAGATTACGACAGGGCACAGATACGCAGTATTTT.

CDR3 in DNA: TGTGCCAGCTCCGGACTAGCGGGCGCGATTGGGGCGCAGTTCTTC. This encodes CASSGLAGAIGAQFF. The rearrangement joins TRBV7-4 to TRBJ2-1; 11 bases match TRBD2. The germline CDR1 and CDR2 sequences are SGHVT and SQSDAQ. There are 15 residues in the CDR3. V was clipped by 8 bases and J by 12 bases; unmatched bases: 15.

The chain couples TRBV6-6 to TRBJ1-2; D unresolved. V shed 2 bases and J shed 8 bases, with 18 bases lying between them. The CDR3 is 15 amino acids. The V gene's germline CDR1 is MNHNY and CDR2 SVGAGI (reference sequence). The CDR3 sequence is CASSYVGSGVVGYTF. The CDR3 bases are TGTGCCAGCAGTTACGTGGGATCGGGCGTGGTGGGCTACACCTTC.

Written as DNA, the CDR3 is TGTGCCAGCAGTGAATGGGACAGGGCCCTTGGGGAATACGAGCAGTACGTC. Amino acid sequence: CASSEWDRALGEYEQYV. V usage is TRBV2 and J usage is TRBJ2-7; 9 nucleotides match TRBD1. Trimming took 2 bases from V and 4 from J; bases not matched to a gene: 12. CDR1 and CDR2 (germline): SNHLY, FYNNEI. The CDR3 is 17 residues long.

This clonotype was found many times. The chain has TRBV27 and TRBJ2-1, with D perhaps matching TRBD1 (6 bases). There are 22 residues in the CDR3. Trimming left V 2 bases short and J 2 bases short, with 31 bases between. Germline CDR1 is MNHEY and CDR2 is SMNVEV (reference sequence). The CDR3 reads CASSLIHPHGQIRDYPYNEQFF. In DNA form, the CDR3 reads TGTGCCAGCAGTTTAATCCACCCCCATGGACAGATTAGGGATTACCCCTACAATGAGCAGTTCTTC.

This clonotype occurred once. The chain uses TRBV6-5 and TRBJ2-1; 7 positions match TRBD2. J gave up 4 bases and V 5 bases, and 11 bases lay outside the gene matches. The germline CDR1 and CDR2 sequences are MNHEY and SVGAGI. The CDR3 has 16 amino acids. The CDR3 here is CASSDPSGTIYNEQFF. CDR3 bases: TGTGCCAGCAGTGACCCGAGTGGGACTATATACAATGAGCAGTTCTTC.